A single sample is the source of the 19 T cell receptor beta chains below, sequenced in a study of cytomegalovirus exposure and HLA in healthy donors (dated by TCRdb to about 2017). The library was obtained by the immunoSEQ multiplex PCR assay. A mixture of 60 forward primers for TCR Vbeta segments and 13 reverse primers for TCR Jbeta segments was used in the multiplex PCR. TCRdb re-hosts the immuneACCESS table, in-frame sequences only. Its copies lack some clones; in the studies checked, an unresolved V gene accounts for under half of them, and the cause for the rest is not known. The sample table holds nearly 200,000 clones, of which about 89% were seen once. In total, the top ten clones hold over 1% of the sample. The specimen was PBMCs. All receptors come from a young man in good health and CMV-seronegative.

Comments on this clone: At one end, the junction sequence differs from germline, possibly due to a read error. This chain links TRBV30 with TRBJ1-2, with unresolved D. CDR3 size: 14 residues. Germline lookup yields CDR1 GTSNPN and CDR2 SVGIG (reference sequence). The CDR3 here is CARSLEIGNYGYTF. The CDR3 DNA reads as TGTGCCCGGAGTCTAGAAATCGGGAACTATGGCTACACCTTC.

The chain carries TRBV28 and TRBJ2-1; TRBD1 aligns across 7 bases. This CDR3 is 14 amino acids long. The germline V gene has CDR1 MDHEN and CDR2 SYDVKM. V dropped 5 bases and J dropped 4; count of bases not matched to a gene: 5. The CDR3 region has the DNA TGTGCCAGCAGTGAACAGGGGATGTACAATGAGCAGTTCTTC. Residues: CASSEQGMYNEQFF.

The chain recombines TRBV10-2 with TRBJ1-2, with D tentatively TRBD1 (5 bases). In germline, CDR1 is WSHSY, CDR2 SAAADI. This CDR3 has 14 residues. Trimming pared 0 bases from V and 3 bases from J, leaving 8 bases between. CDR3 sequence reads: CASSESGPYYGYTF. Written as DNA, the CDR3 is TGCGCCAGCAGTGAGTCGGGGCCTTACTATGGCTACACCTTC.

This clone was seen a few times. The V gene is TRBV27, the J gene TRBJ1-2, with 7 bases that match TRBD1. The CDR3 has 14 amino acids. In germline, CDR1 is MNHEY, CDR2 SMNVEV (reference sequence). The trim removed 3 bases at V and 2 bases at J, leaving 3 bases unmatched. CDR3 coding DNA: TGTGCCAGCAGTTTCGCACAGGGGAACTATGGCTACACCTTC. Translating it yields CASSFAQGNYGYTF.

J is TRBJ1-1 and V is TRBV11-2, with D perhaps TRBD1 (5 bases). Trimming cost V 5 bases and J 9 bases, with 10 bases left between them. The CDR3 extends over 11 amino acids. Per the germline V gene, CDR1 is SGHAT and CDR2 is FQNNGV. This chain's CDR3 is CASSLRQKAFF. CDR3 DNA sequence: TGTGCCAGCAGCCTCCGACAGAAAGCTTTCTTT.

As concerns this clone: This same CDR3 is encoded by further DNA sequences in the sample. The rearrangement joins TRBV30 to TRBJ2-7, with 10 positions matching TRBD2. This CDR3 spans 13 amino acids. The germline V gene has CDR1 GTSNPN and CDR2 SVGIG (reference sequence). V was clipped by 4 bases and J by 1 base; unmatched bases: 1. As DNA, the CDR3 is TGTGCCTGGACTAGCGGGAGTTCCTACGAGCAGTACTTC. This gives the protein CAWTSGSSYEQYF.

The chain employs TRBV5-1 and TRBJ2-7; a weak D match, TRBD2 (6 bases). The length of the CDR3 is 14 residues. Deletions cut 0 bases from V and 2 bases from J, with 9 bases between. CDR1 is SGHRS and CDR2 is YFSETQ in the germline V gene. CDR3 DNA: TGCGCCAGCAGCTTGGGGACTACAACCTACGAGCAGTACTTC. Its protein product is CASSLGTTTYEQYF.

The rearrangement links TRBV5-3 to TRBJ2-7; D is undetermined. TRBV5-3 is an ORF, and what it does is uncertain. Trimming shortened V by 5 bases and J by 2 bases, and 5 bases separated the two germline ends. This CDR3 has 11 residues. CDR3 protein: CARSPPYEQYF. CDR3 in DNA: TGTGCCAGAAGTCCTCCCTACGAGCAGTACTTC.

V usage is TRBV6-5 and J usage is TRBJ2-7, with TRBD1 matching over 8 bases. Germline loops: CDR1 MNHEY, CDR2 SVGAGI. J gave up 5 bases and V 6 bases, and 3 bases lay outside the gene matches. The CDR3 length is 12 residues. The CDR3 loop is CASSGDRHEQYF. The CDR3 region has the DNA TGTGCCAGCAGCGGGGACAGGCACGAGCAGTACTTC.

The chain uses TRBV19 and TRBJ1-3; the D is unclear. The ends were cut back, 5 bases at V and 0 bases at J, with 20 bases in the middle. This CDR3 spans 18 amino acids. The germline gives CDR1 LNHDA, CDR2 SQIVND (reference sequence). The CDR3 nucleotides are TGTGCCAGTAGTCACCTGGATATCGGGTACACCTCTGGAAACACCATATATTTT. Amino acid sequence: CASSHLDIGYTSGNTIYF. Looking up the rest from reference TRBV19 and TRBJ1-3 gives the full variable domain: DGGITQSPKYLFRKEGQNVTLSCEQNLNHDAMYWYRQDPGQGLRLIYYSQIVNDFQKGDIAEGYSVSREKKESFPLTVTSAQKNPTAFYLCASSHLDIGYTSGNTIYFGEGSWLTVV.

This clone was seen once. V gene TRBV2 combines with J gene TRBJ2-5; 9 bases are shared with TRBD2. The trim removed 1 base at V and 3 bases at J, leaving 3 bases unmatched. Germline V gene sequence: CDR1 SNHLY, CDR2 FYNNEI. The CDR3 is 15 residues long. The CDR3 here is CASSEVASGEETQYF. In DNA form, the CDR3 reads TGTGCCAGCAGTGAAGTTGCTAGCGGGGAAGAGACCCAGTACTTC. Using reference TRBV2 and TRBJ2-5 for the parts outside the CDR3, the full variable domain is EPEVTQTPSHQVTQMGQEVILRCVPISNHLYFYWYRQILGQKVEFLVSFYNNEISEKSEIFDDQFSVERPDGSNFTLKIRSTKLEDSAMYFCASSEVASGEETQYFGPGTRLLVL.

This clone was recorded once. This sequence joins TRBV19 and TRBJ2-7; a weak D match, TRBD2 (5 bases). Trimming cost V 5 bases and J 6 bases, with 17 bases left between them. Germline V gene sequence: CDR1 LNHDA, CDR2 SQIVND (reference sequence). This CDR3 region has 14 residues. The chain's CDR3 is CASSSSSGPVEQYF. The CDR3 nucleotides are TGTGCCAGTAGTTCCTCGAGCGGTCCGGTCGAGCAGTACTTC.

The chain has TRBV7-9 and TRBJ1-2; D is perhaps TRBD1 (6 bases). Trimming shortened V by 1 base and J by 3 bases, and 6 bases separated the two germline ends. The CDR3 is 13 amino acids. The germline V gene encodes CDR1 SEHNR and CDR2 FQNEAQ (reference sequence). CDR3 sequence (DNA): TGTGCCAGCAGCTTAGGACAGGACTATGGCTACACCTTC. Amino acids: CASSLGQDYGYTF.

This chain links TRBV6-1 with TRBJ2-1; D not certain. The CDR3 covers 12 residues. Germline V gives CDR1 MNHNS, CDR2 SASEGT. The V end was cut by 8 bases, the J end by 6 bases, with 11 bases between. CDR3 region: CASRWAANEQFF. In nucleotides, the CDR3 is TGTGCCAGCCGGTGGGCAGCCAATGAGCAGTTCTTC.

The rearrangement joins TRBV27 to TRBJ1-1, with D hard to call. This CDR3 has 17 amino acids. V gave up 4 bases and J gave up 4 bases, with 22 bases separating them. Per the germline V gene, CDR1 is MNHEY and CDR2 is SMNVEV (reference sequence). Here the CDR3 reads CASSSSIRTGLTTEAFF. CDR3 in DNA: TGTGCCAGCAGTTCATCCATACGAACCGGACTGACCACTGAAGCTTTCTTT.

This clone was observed a single time. V gene TRBV6-5 combines with J gene TRBJ2-5; D ambiguous. Germline V lookup: CDR1 MNHEY, CDR2 SVGAGI. The CDR3 length is 13 residues. V was cut by 6 bases and J by 5 bases, with 13 bases left in between. Here the CDR3 DNA reads TGTGCCAGCAGCCCCTACTCACGGGAGACCCAGTACTTC. Translation gives CASSPYSRETQYF.

The rearrangement links TRBV11-1 to TRBJ1-2, with D perhaps TRBD1 (6 bases). The germline V gene encodes CDR1 SGHAT and CDR2 FQDESV (reference sequence). V was cut by 0 bases and J by 0 bases, with 17 bases left in between. The CDR3 spans 18 residues. The DNA for the CDR3 is TGTGCCAGCAGCTTAGCGGTCGGGGGGCACCTACCTAACTATGGCTACACCTTC. This codes for CASSLAVGGHLPNYGYTF.

This clone was seen a handful of times. This rearrangement joins TRBV4-1 to TRBJ2-7; 8 nucleotides line up with TRBD2. With 1 base clipped from V and 2 bases from J, the junction kept 4 bases outside the gene matches. Germline V gene sequence: CDR1 MGHRA, CDR2 YSYEKL. This CDR3 has 15 residues. The chain's CDR3 is CASSQAGGTAYEQYF. In nucleotides, the CDR3 is TGCGCCAGCAGCCAAGCGGGAGGGACTGCCTACGAGCAGTACTTC.

V usage is TRBV25-1 and J usage is TRBJ2-2, with D maybe TRBD2 (5 bases). Trimming took off 6 bases at V and 1 base at J, with 9 bases between the two ends. The CDR3 extends over 14 amino acids. Germline assignment: CDR1 MGHDK and CDR2 SYGVNS. Here the CDR3 reads CASRTGRNTGELFF. The CDR3 DNA sequence: TGTGCCAGCAGGACGGGAAGGAACACCGGGGAGCTGTTTTTT.